This is a list of T cell receptor beta chains from one sample in a study of cytomegalovirus exposure and HLA in healthy donors. The data were produced by immunoSEQ multiplex PCR, yet TCRdb's version contains in-frame clones alone and is incomplete. This table holds 170,000 or so clones, approximately 84% found once. Source material: PBMCs. These receptors all stem from a girl aged 10-17 years in good health and CMV-seropositive. Each CDR3 is given with its conserved first and last residue. A D gene is named only where the DNA matches it firmly. Rows give clone size only sometimes, using once, few, many, or a class for an expanded clone.

d_gene: TRBD2
abundance: NA
v_gene: TRBV6-4
j_gene: TRBJ2-3
CDR3nt: TGTGCCAGCAGTGAACTAGCGGGGGCCACAGATACGCAGTATTTT
CDR3aa: CASSELAGATDTQYF

d_gene: NA
abundance: NA
v_gene: TRBV19
j_gene: TRBJ2-3
CDR3nt: TGTGCCAGTAGTATAGGTGGGGCCTACACAGATACGCAGTATTTT
CDR3aa: CASSIGGAYTDTQYF

d_gene: NA
abundance: NA
v_gene: TRBV7-9
j_gene: TRBJ1-6
CDR3nt: TGTGCCAGCAGCTTTTCGGGAAATTCACCCCTCCACTTT
CDR3aa: CASSFSGNSPLHF

d_gene: NA
abundance: once
v_gene: TRBV25-1
j_gene: TRBJ1-3
CDR3nt: TGTGCCAGCAGTGAATATATATTCGGAAACACCATATATTTT
CDR3aa: CASSEYIFGNTIYF

d_gene: TRBD1
abundance: NA
v_gene: TRBV5-6
j_gene: TRBJ2-1
CDR3nt: TGTGCCAGCATCGAAACCGGGACAGGGGAAAACAATGAGCAGTTCTTC
CDR3aa: CASIETGTGENNEQFF

d_gene: TRBD1
abundance: NA
v_gene: TRBV7-9
j_gene: TRBJ1-1
CDR3nt: TGTGCCAGCAGCCCCAGTAGGTTCCAGGGGGCCATGAACACTGAAGCTTTCTTT
CDR3aa: CASSPSRFQGAMNTEAFF

d_gene: NA
abundance: NA
v_gene: TRBV9
j_gene: TRBJ2-5
CDR3nt: TGTGCCAGCACCTTTAGGGGGGGGCCCCCGTACCAAGAGACCCAGTACTTC
CDR3aa: CASTFRGGPPYQETQYF

d_gene: NA
abundance: NA
v_gene: TRBV5-4
j_gene: TRBJ1-1
CDR3nt: TGTGCCAGCAGCTCCGTTAGGAGCGACACTGAAGCTTTCTTT
CDR3aa: CASSSVRSDTEAFF

d_gene: NA
abundance: NA
v_gene: TRBV4-1
j_gene: TRBJ1-1
CDR3nt: TGCGCCAGCAGCCAAGTCGTCTCGCCAACTGGCACTGAAGCTTTCTTT
CDR3aa: CASSQVVSPTGTEAFF

d_gene: NA
abundance: NA
v_gene: TRBV19
j_gene: TRBJ2-2
CDR3nt: TGTGCCAGTAGTATTCAGGGTAGCACCGGGGAGCTGTTTTTT
CDR3aa: CASSIQGSTGELFF

d_gene: TRBD1
abundance: NA
v_gene: TRBV19
j_gene: TRBJ1-2
CDR3nt: TGTGCCAGTAGTCCGCGACAGGGGAGCAGTGGTGGCTACACCTTC
CDR3aa: CASSPRQGSSGGYTF

d_gene: TRBD1
abundance: NA
v_gene: TRBV9
j_gene: TRBJ2-5
CDR3nt: TGTGCCAGCAGCTCCCGCCCGGGACAGGGAGGGTGGTTGGAGACCCAGTACTTC
CDR3aa: CASSSRPGQGGWLETQYF

d_gene: NA
abundance: NA
v_gene: TRBV7-9
j_gene: TRBJ1-2
CDR3nt: TGTGCCAGCAGCTCTCTAGGGGGAGTCTATGGCTATACCTTC
CDR3aa: CASSSLGGVYGYTF

d_gene: TRBD1
abundance: once
v_gene: TRBV6-1
j_gene: TRBJ1-1
CDR3nt: TGTGCCAGCACCGATGACAGGGGTATAAACACTGAAGCTTTCTTT
CDR3aa: CASTDDRGINTEAFF

d_gene: NA
abundance: NA
v_gene: TRBV7-2
j_gene: TRBJ1-2
CDR3nt: TGTGCCAGCAGCCCTGGAGGAGGATCCTATGGCTACACCTTC
CDR3aa: CASSPGGGSYGYTF

d_gene: NA
abundance: few
v_gene: TRBV10-2
j_gene: TRBJ1-2
CDR3nt: TGCGCCAGCAGTGACCAAGGGGAAGGGCCGACCTATGGCTACACCTTC
CDR3aa: CASSDQGEGPTYGYTF

d_gene: TRBD1
abundance: NA
v_gene: TRBV2
j_gene: TRBJ1-5
CDR3nt: TGTGCCAGCAAGGGGAAACAGGGGGATGATCAGCCCCAGCATTTT
CDR3aa: CASKGKQGDDQPQHF

d_gene: TRBD1
abundance: NA
v_gene: TRBV5-1
j_gene: TRBJ1-2
CDR3nt: TGCGCCAGCAGTCAGGACAGGGGTTCCGATGGCTACACCTTC
CDR3aa: CASSQDRGSDGYTF

d_gene: TRBD1
abundance: NA
v_gene: TRBV27
j_gene: TRBJ1-2
CDR3nt: TGTGCCAGCACTCCCCGGGACAGGATCCTCTATGGCTACACCTTC
CDR3aa: CASTPRDRILYGYTF

d_gene: TRBD1
abundance: NA
v_gene: TRBV9
j_gene: TRBJ1-1
CDR3nt: TGTGCCAGCAGCCTTAGGGGGCGAACTGAAGCTTTCTTT
CDR3aa: CASSLRGRTEAFF

d_gene: NA
abundance: few
v_gene: TRBV27
j_gene: TRBJ1-1
CDR3nt: TGTGCCAGCAGCCCGATATCGTACACTCGGGAAGGTACTGAAGCTTTCTTT
CDR3aa: CASSPISYTREGTEAFF

d_gene: NA
abundance: NA
v_gene: TRBV6-1
j_gene: TRBJ2-2
CDR3nt: TGTGCCAGCAGTGGTTTGACAATCAGGGGCGGGGAGCTGTTTTTT
CDR3aa: CASSGLTIRGGELFF

d_gene: TRBD1
abundance: NA
v_gene: TRBV4-2
j_gene: TRBJ1-6
CDR3nt: TGTGCCAGCAGCCAAGTGTTACATGACAGGGAGGAGGATTCACCCCTCCACTTT
CDR3aa: CASSQVLHDREEDSPLHF

d_gene: NA
abundance: NA
v_gene: TRBV27
j_gene: TRBJ2-1
CDR3nt: TGTGCCAGCAGTTTATCGCGATACAATGAGCAGTTCTTC
CDR3aa: CASSLSRYNEQFF

d_gene: TRBD1
abundance: NA
v_gene: TRBV9
j_gene: TRBJ1-1
CDR3nt: TGTGCCAGCAGCGTTGGGACAGGTAACACTGAAGCTTTCTTT
CDR3aa: CASSVGTGNTEAFF

d_gene: TRBD1
abundance: NA
v_gene: TRBV27
j_gene: TRBJ1-2
CDR3nt: TGTGCCAGCAGCGACAGGGGACGGGAAGGCTACACCTTC
CDR3aa: CASSDRGREGYTF

d_gene: TRBD2
abundance: NA
v_gene: TRBV19
j_gene: TRBJ2-7
CDR3nt: TGTGCCAGTAAGTCTAGCGGGCTCCGGGAGCAGTACTTC
CDR3aa: CASKSSGLREQYF

d_gene: TRBD1
abundance: NA
v_gene: TRBV5-1
j_gene: TRBJ1-4
CDR3nt: TGCGCCAGCAGCTGGGGACAGATCGGGTCGGGCGAAAAACTGTTTTTT
CDR3aa: CASSWGQIGSGEKLFF

d_gene: TRBD1
abundance: NA
v_gene: TRBV6-1
j_gene: TRBJ2-2
CDR3nt: TGTGCCAGCAGTGAAAATAGAGGGGGCTGGGGGACCGGGGAGCTGTTTTTT
CDR3aa: CASSENRGGWGTGELFF

d_gene: TRBD1
abundance: NA
v_gene: TRBV7-6
j_gene: TRBJ1-1
CDR3nt: TGTGCCAGCAGCTCGAGACAGGGGGGTGAAGCTTTCTTT
CDR3aa: CASSSRQGGEAFF

d_gene: TRBD1
abundance: NA
v_gene: TRBV7-9
j_gene: TRBJ2-7
CDR3nt: TGTGCCAGCAGCTTAGACAGGGGCCACTACGAGCAGTACTTC
CDR3aa: CASSLDRGHYEQYF

d_gene: TRBD1
abundance: NA
v_gene: TRBV7-9
j_gene: TRBJ2-3
CDR3nt: TGTGCCAGCAGCTTAACCGGGACAGGGGGGACAGATACGCAGTATTTT
CDR3aa: CASSLTGTGGTDTQYF

d_gene: NA
abundance: NA
v_gene: TRBV6-5
j_gene: TRBJ2-1
CDR3nt: TGTGCCAGCTCGAATAGGGGGTCAAATGAGCAGTTCTTC
CDR3aa: CASSNRGSNEQFF

d_gene: TRBD1
abundance: NA
v_gene: TRBV5-4
j_gene: TRBJ1-2
CDR3nt: TGTGCCAGCAGCATGGGGACAGGGAAGGGCTACACCTTC
CDR3aa: CASSMGTGKGYTF

d_gene: TRBD1
abundance: NA
v_gene: TRBV11-2
j_gene: TRBJ1-2
CDR3nt: TGTGCCAGCAGCTTAGTACAGGGGAACTATGGCTACACCTTC
CDR3aa: CASSLVQGNYGYTF

d_gene: NA
abundance: once
v_gene: TRBV10-1
j_gene: TRBJ1-1
CDR3nt: TGCGCCAGCAGTGGACAGGTAGACACTGAAGCTTTCTTT
CDR3aa: CASSGQVDTEAFF

d_gene: NA
abundance: NA
v_gene: TRBV18
j_gene: TRBJ2-5
CDR3nt: TGTGCCAGCTCACCACCGCAGGTCCAAGAGACCCAGTACTTC
CDR3aa: CASSPPQVQETQYF

d_gene: TRBD1
abundance: NA
v_gene: TRBV28
j_gene: TRBJ1-1
CDR3nt: TGTGCCGTACAGGGGGCTTTTGTGGCTTTCTTT
CDR3aa: CAVQGAFVAFF

d_gene: NA
abundance: once
v_gene: TRBV7-2
j_gene: TRBJ2-2
CDR3nt: TGTGCCAGCAGCTTAGCGAGGCCGGTCACGAACACCGGGGAGCTGTTTTTT
CDR3aa: CASSLARPVTNTGELFF

d_gene: NA
abundance: NA
v_gene: TRBV5-1
j_gene: TRBJ2-2
CDR3nt: TGCGCCAGCAGCTCCCAGACAGGGAACACCGGGGAGCTGTTTTTT
CDR3aa: CASSSQTGNTGELFF

d_gene: TRBD2
abundance: NA
v_gene: TRBV4-1
j_gene: TRBJ2-5
CDR3nt: TGCGCCAGCAGCCAGACAAGAAGCGGGGGGACCGGTGTCGCGGAGACCCAGTACTTC
CDR3aa: CASSQTRSGGTGVAETQYF

d_gene: NA
abundance: NA
v_gene: TRBV29-1
j_gene: TRBJ2-1
CDR3nt: TGCAGCGTAGACGACACCCGGCAGTACAATGAGCAGTTCTTC
CDR3aa: CSVDDTRQYNEQFF